This TCR beta chain was sequenced during a study of neurological immune-mediated disorders. Overall study results and limits: Private repertoires in all groups were suggested, as expanded clones shared no CDR3 amino acid sequences across subjects.

5'RACE employing 10-nucleotide random UMIs yielded the cDNA. TCRdb ran MiXCR on the 5' RACE reads and lists one entry per CDR3 protein. The table shows about 49,000 distinct CDR3 sequences, with 9% to 10% occurring only once. This clonotype was observed many times. Its antigen remains unidentified. Time point noted: longitudinal time-point 1 (baseline). Unsorted libraries were derived from 2 million PBMCs stored at -80 C. The TCR comes from a woman aged 40 to 50 in good health. Sequenced: PBMCs.

DNA for the CDR3: TGCGCCAGCAGCCAAGAAGAAGACACCGGGGAGCTGTTTTTT. Translated: CASSQEEDTGELFF. The gene calls are TRBV4-1 and TRBJ2-2; D uncertain. V dropped 0 bases and J dropped 3 bases, with 5 bases sitting between them. The CDR3 has 14 residues. The germline V gene has CDR1 MGHRA and CDR2 YSYEKL.